These T cell receptor beta chains were read from a single sample in a study of OX40 agonist ivuxolimab in advanced cancers. Profiling relied on immunoSEQ multiplex PCR, and the TCRdb table lists in-frame clones only, not all of them. Of about 95,000 clones in the sample, 90% to 95% are singletons; the top ten hold 2.6%. The sequences come from CD4+ or CD8+ T cells sorted from blood, collected in a trial of the OX40 agonist ivuxolimab. All receptors come from an adult with an advanced solid tumor such as melanoma, head and neck, liver or kidney cancer. Both conserved end residues are part of each CDR3. Each record gives: J gene, clone size, V gene, CDR3 protein. Some rows mark clone size as missing; the rest say once, few, many or name a class of expanded clone.

>TRBJ1-4|.|TRBV5-5
CASSLRAGVGYEKLFF
>TRBJ2-2|.|TRBV7-2
CASSLVLSGELFF
>TRBJ1-1|.|TRBV19
CASSTNYLTEAFF
>TRBJ2-5|.|TRBV5-1
CASSRGQGAIETQYF
>TRBJ2-1|.|TRBV5-1
CASSPGQYNEQFF
>TRBJ2-5|.|TRBV9
CASSVGGQQETQYF
>TRBJ2-2|.|TRBV7-9
CASSSRGTSFTGELFF
>TRBJ2-1|.|TRBV7-2
CASSLAKAGVNNEQFF
>TRBJ2-7|.|TRBV7-7
CASSLGPAQSYEQYF
>TRBJ1-2|.|TRBV11-2
CASSFPRYGYTF
>TRBJ2-1|few|TRBV28
CASSGRRWHRGRRNNEQFF
>TRBJ1-5|.|TRBV18
CASSLQPGVDEWAQHF
>TRBJ2-2|.|TRBV5-1
CASSSINTGELFF
>TRBJ2-1|.|TRBV19
CASSPSAAAREDEQFF
>TRBJ2-5|.|TRBV11-2
CASSPRGGDQETQYF
>TRBJ2-5|.|TRBV15
CATSSLRGASETQYF
>TRBJ1-1|few|TRBV7-9
CASSLGQNTEAFF
>TRBJ1-5|.|TRBV5-1
CASSLQGPDQPQHF
>TRBJ2-7|.|TRBV4-2
CASSNLPPGLAGRNEQYF
>TRBJ1-2|.|TRBV14
CASSHNQGYGYTF
>TRBJ1-4|.|TRBV18
CASSPPMGNKLFF
>TRBJ2-2|few|TRBV7-2
CASSQGLAQTGELFF
>TRBJ1-2|.|TRBV28
CASSSIKPGQVDYGYTF
>TRBJ2-7|.|TRBV5-4
CASSPSGQGNSYEQYF
>TRBJ2-3|.|TRBV7-2
CASSLAGTPWDTQYF
>TRBJ2-7|.|TRBV28
CASLSPPGLAGRTYEQYF
>TRBJ2-4|.|TRBV7-2
CASSWVLGIQYF
>TRBJ1-5|.|TRBV19
CASSDHSFNQPQHF
>TRBJ2-2|.|TRBV19
CATGPRATGELFF
>TRBJ1-2|.|TRBV6-1
CASRTGVDYGYTF
>TRBJ1-5|.|TRBV6-5
CASRRGTGSLEPQHF
>TRBJ2-5|.|TRBV28
CASRLRVLETQYF